This TCR beta chain originates from a study of blood T cell repertoires in COVID-19 (dated by TCRdb to the early 2020s). Notes on the research overall: Collaborator samples came from the United States, Italy and Spain and covered acute and convalescent phases of COVID-19. The prospective study material was composed of cDNA or gDNA derived from T cells, B-cell-depleted T cells, or PBMCs. The dataset comprised deeply sampled blood TCRbeta repertoires from subjects exposed to, actively infected with, or recovered from COVID-19. The repertoires were made available in a free public database intended to serve as a resource for research on the immune response to SARS-CoV-2. Samples were obtained from the ongoing ImmuneRACE study (first 160 participants) and from over 1,000 subjects provided by 6 global collaborators. Sample metadata almost always included a de-identified subject ID, COVID-19 status, age in years and sex. HLA class I and class II types, where available, came from metadata supplied by the sample provider rather than from assay-based typing.

In the prospective study, participants were roughly 18 to 95 years old, resided in fewer than 25 geographic areas of the United States, and were enrolled through a virtual design. To assign participants to cohorts, the prospective study relied on clinical history that participants themselves reported in a screening survey and a study questionnaire. Exposed participants were defined as having been in contact with someone with a PCR-confirmed or clinician-diagnosed COVID-19 case within 2 weeks of study entry. In the prospective study, whole blood, serum and a nasopharyngeal or oropharyngeal swab were collected from each participant by mobile phlebotomists. Participants in the prospective study had the option to provide additional blood draws and questionnaires over a 2-month period. Before DNA extraction, prospective study blood samples were shipped either frozen or at room temperature. The immunoSEQ Assay, a bias-controlled multiplex PCR, was used to amplify TCRbeta CDR3 regions from genomic DNA. Concerning the study's data processing: Nucleated cell counts per sample were estimated from amplification of reference gene primers within the assay. To quantify the absolute abundance of each unique TCRbeta CDR3 rearrangement, sequence reads were collapsed and filtered. Productive Simpson clonality was computed per sample as the square root of Simpson's diversity index over productive rearrangements. Drawn from immuneACCESS, this table holds only the in-frame rearrangements with V and J called that TCRdb kept. Clones are partly lost; checked studies trace under half to an unresolved V gene and leave the rest unexplained. Clone size and V and J calls were adopted from that table, with D and trimming inferred from the DNA. The sample records roughly 220,000 clones, 85% to 90% of which are singletons. Over 13% of the sample lies in the top ten.

About this clone: Which antigen it targets is not known. There are no base qualities to consult, and no much larger clone falls within one base.

Trimming removed 0 bases from V and 3 bases from J; the gene matches leave 6 bases unexplained. CDR1 and CDR2 were assigned from the germline V gene (reference sequence) as SGHNT and YYREEE. The CDR3, from cysteine to phenylalanine, totals 16 residues. The CDR3 DNA has 48 bases and is translated from base 1. On the study overall, not on this receptor specifically: How much clinical and demographic metadata was included differed by source and by participant, and the metadata was provided uncurated.

Here the chain combines TRBV5-4 and TRBJ2-3, with 8 bases aligning to TRBD2. The clonotype comes from a man aged 25-45 years who had been exposed to COVID-19. Source material: PBMCs or T cells enriched from blood (not recorded which). The DNA reads as follows: TGTGCCAGCAGCTTGGCGGGACTAGTCAAAACAGATACGCAGTATTTT. It encodes CASSLAGLVKTDTQYF. Outside the CDR3, residues come from the reference TRBV5-4 and TRBJ2-3 proteins, so the full variable domain is: ETGVTQSPTHLIKTRGQQVTLRCSSQSGHNTVSWYQQALGQGPQFIFQYYREEENGRGNFPPRFSGLQFPNYSSELNVNALELDDSALYLCASSLAGLVKTDTQYFGPGTRLTVL.